This T cell receptor beta chain is drawn from a study of blood T cell repertoires in COVID-19 (dated by TCRdb to 2019 to 2021). For the wider study: Collaborator samples came from the United States, Italy and Spain and covered acute and convalescent phases of COVID-19. The material from the prospective study consisted of cDNA or gDNA derived from T cells, B-cell-depleted T cells, or PBMCs. The dataset comprised deeply sampled blood TCRbeta repertoires from subjects exposed to, actively infected with, or recovered from COVID-19. The repertoires were released in a freely available public database intended as a resource for research on the immune response to SARS-CoV-2. Samples were obtained from the ongoing ImmuneRACE study (first 160 participants) and from 1,254 subjects provided by 6 global collaborators. The sample metadata nearly always contained a de-identified subject ID, COVID-19 status, age in years and sex. Where HLA class I and class II types were available, the types were taken from metadata supplied by the sample provider, not from assay-based typing. Here is what the overall study found, with its caveats: Clinical and demographic metadata were provided uncurated, with the amount varying by source and participant.

TCRbeta CDR3 regions were amplified from genomic DNA using the immunoSEQ Assay, a bias-controlled multiplex PCR. Concerning the study's data processing: The number of nucleated cells in each sample was estimated by amplification of reference gene primers within the assay. To quantify the absolute abundance of each unique TCRbeta CDR3 rearrangement, sequence reads were collapsed and filtered. For each sample, productive Simpson clonality was calculated as the square root of Simpson's diversity index over productive rearrangements. In its TCRdb copy, this immuneACCESS table keeps in-frame sequences only and misses some clones. Where compared with another copy, unresolved V genes explain less than half of these, and the others have no known cause. That table gives V, J and clone size, and the DNA gave D and trimming. A total of roughly 200,000 clones appear in this sample, roughly 91% of them only once. The ten largest clones capture 3.5% to 4% of the sample.

Enrolling through a virtual design, the prospective study's participants ranged in age from roughly 18 to 100 years and lived across 24 United States geographic areas. In the prospective study, cohorts were assigned on the basis of participant-reported clinical history obtained from a screening survey and a study questionnaire. Each participant in the prospective study had whole blood, serum and a nasopharyngeal or oropharyngeal swab collected by mobile phlebotomists. Additional blood draws and questionnaires over an approximately two-month period could optionally be provided by prospective study participants. Blood samples from the prospective study were shipped frozen or at room temperature prior to DNA extraction. Details on this clone: Which antigen it targets is not known. No base-level quality is on record; no much larger clone is a single base apart.

Here V drops 0 bases and J drops 2 bases, and the junction holds 7 bases not matched to any gene. The CDR3 runs 18 residues from the cysteine to the phenylalanine. This entry keeps only the CDR3 DNA: 54 bases, framed from base 1. For CDR1 and CDR2, the germline V gene lists MNHEY and SVGEGT. This sequence was found in a woman aged 25 to 39 with acute COVID-19. The V gene is TRBV6-2 or TRBV6-3 and the J gene is TRBJ2-7, and 13 junctional nucleotides match TRBD2. Sequenced sample: PBMCs or T cells enriched from blood (not recorded which). The sequence in DNA is TGTGCCAGCAGTTACTCGCGTACTACTAGCGGGGGGGCCTACGAGCAGTACTTC. It translates as CASSYSRTTSGGAYEQYF.